This T cell receptor beta chain came from a study of CD8 T cell repertoires and HIV-1 epitope variants. Overall study context: Control wells had CMV/EBV/flu peptides, negative Ebola AY9, or no peptide. An uncultured baseline aliquot held 1M T cells. General study results and limits: Five or six clonotypes recognized Nef KF9, one HW9, none TAALDMSHF.

Remarks on this clone: Its antigen is undetermined.

CDR3 size: 15 residues. Germline CDR1 and CDR2: SGHDN and FVKESK. V was cut by 0 bases and J by 4 bases, with 12 bases left in between. Sequenced by immunoSEQ multiplex PCR; TCRdb stores in-frame clones only, minus some. This table holds around 2,500 clones, almost 65% found once. The rearrangement links TRBV14 to TRBJ1-2; D not resolved. The receptor's source is a male donor with HIV. Sequenced sample: cultured CD8+ T cells derived from PBMCs. The CDR3 is CASSQDHGSGYGYTF. The CDR3 nucleotides are TGTGCCAGCAGCCAAGACCACGGGAGCGGCTATGGCTACACCTTC.